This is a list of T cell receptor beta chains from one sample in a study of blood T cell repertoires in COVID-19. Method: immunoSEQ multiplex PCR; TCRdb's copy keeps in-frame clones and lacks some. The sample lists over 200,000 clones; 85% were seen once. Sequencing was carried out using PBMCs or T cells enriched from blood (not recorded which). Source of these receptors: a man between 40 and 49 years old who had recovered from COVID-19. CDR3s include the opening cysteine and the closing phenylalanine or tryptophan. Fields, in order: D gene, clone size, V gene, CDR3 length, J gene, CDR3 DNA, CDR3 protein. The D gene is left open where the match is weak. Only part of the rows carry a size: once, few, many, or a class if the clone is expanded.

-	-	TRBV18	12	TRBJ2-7	TGTGCCAGCTCGTCAACCCAGTACGAGCAGTACTTC	CASSSTQYEQYF
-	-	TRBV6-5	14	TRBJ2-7	TGTGCCAGCAACCTAGGGGGGGCCACCTACGAGCAGTACTTC	CASNLGGATYEQYF
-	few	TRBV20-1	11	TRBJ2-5	TGCAGTGGAGGTGGTGTGGAGACCCAGTACTTC	CSGGGVETQYF
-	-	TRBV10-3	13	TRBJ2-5	TGTGCCATCATAAGAACGGGCCAAGAGACCCAGTACTTC	CAIIRTGQETQYF
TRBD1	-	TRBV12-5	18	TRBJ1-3	TGTGCTAGTGGTTTGGTACTCAGGGGGCCTAATCCTGGAAACACCATATATTTT	CASGLVLRGPNPGNTIYF
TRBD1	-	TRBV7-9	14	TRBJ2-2	TGTGCCAGCGCGGGACAGGGGAACACCGGGGAGCTGTTTTTT	CASAGQGNTGELFF
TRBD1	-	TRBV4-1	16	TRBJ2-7	TGCGCCAGCAGCCAAGAAACCGGGACAGGGCGTCACGAGCAGTACTTC	CASSQETGTGRHEQYF
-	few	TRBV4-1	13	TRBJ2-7	TGCGCCAGCAGCCACCTATCGGGCTACGAGCAGTACTTC	CASSHLSGYEQYF
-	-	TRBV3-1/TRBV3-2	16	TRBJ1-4	TGTGCCAGCAGCCAAGATCAGAATCGGGTTTATGAAAAACTGTTTTTT	CASSQDQNRVYEKLFF
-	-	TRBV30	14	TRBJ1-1	TGTGCCTGGAGTCGGACTGCCGGGAACACTGAAGCTTTCTTT	CAWSRTAGNTEAFF
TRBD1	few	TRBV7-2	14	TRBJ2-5	TGTGCCAGCAGCTTAGTCGACAGGGGAGAGACCCAGTACTTC	CASSLVDRGETQYF
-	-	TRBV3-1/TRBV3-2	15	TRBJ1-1	TGTGCCAGCAGCCCCTCCGGGACTGCCGGTTCTGAAGCTTTCTTT	CASSPSGTAGSEAFF
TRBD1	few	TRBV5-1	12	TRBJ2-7	TGCGCCAGCAGCTTGGCAGGGGGCGAGCAGTACTTC	CASSLAGGEQYF
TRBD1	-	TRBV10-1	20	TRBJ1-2	TGCGCCAGCAGTGAGTGTGGTAGTGGGACAGGACCACCACAAGCCTGTGGCTACACCTTC	CASSECGSGTGPPQACGYTF
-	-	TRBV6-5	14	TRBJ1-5	TGTGCCAGCAGTATACAGGGAGTAGGTCAGCCCCAGCATTTT	CASSIQGVGQPQHF
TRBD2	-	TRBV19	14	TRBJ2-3	TGTGCCAGTAGTGTCAGCGGGACCAGCGCTACGCAGTATTTT	CASSVSGTSATQYF
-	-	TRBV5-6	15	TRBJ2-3	TGTGCCAGCAGCTTGTTTGGAGGGCATGCAGATACGCAGTATTTT	CASSLFGGHADTQYF
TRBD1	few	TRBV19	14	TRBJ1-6	TGTGCCAGTAGTAACCGGGACAGGGATTCACCCCTCCACTTT	CASSNRDRDSPLHF
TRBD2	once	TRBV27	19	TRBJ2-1	TGTGCCAGCAGTTGGCCGGGACTACGGACTCCACCCTCCTACAATGAGCAGTTCTTC	CASSWPGLRTPPSYNEQFF
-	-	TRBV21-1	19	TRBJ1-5	TGTGCCAGCAGCAAAGCGCTTTGGGACAGGCCGATTAGAGATCAGCCCCAGCATTTT	CASSKALWDRPIRDQPQHF
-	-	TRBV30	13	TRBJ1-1	TGTGCCTGGATGGTGAGCGCGAACACTGAAGCTTTCTTT	CAWMVSANTEAFF
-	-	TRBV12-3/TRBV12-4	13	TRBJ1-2	TGTGCCAGCAGTTTACAGGTCACCTATGGCTACACCTTC	CASSLQVTYGYTF
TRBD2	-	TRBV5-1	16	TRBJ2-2	TGCGCCAGCAGCTTGGCCCCTAGCGGGAACACCGGGGAGCTGTTTTTT	CASSLAPSGNTGELFF
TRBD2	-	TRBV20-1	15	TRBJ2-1	TGCAGTGCTAGTCGTCTAGCGGGAGACTACAATGAGCAGTTCTTC	CSASRLAGDYNEQFF
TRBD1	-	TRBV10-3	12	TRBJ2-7	TGTGCCATCAGCGACAGGGTCGACGAGCAGTACTTC	CAISDRVDEQYF
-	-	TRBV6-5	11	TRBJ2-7	TGCACTGGCGGAGGGTGGTACGAGCAGTACTTC	CTGGGWYEQYF
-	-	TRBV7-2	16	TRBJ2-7	TGTGCCAGCAGCTTAGGGACGGACACCAGCTCCTACGAGCAGTACTTC	CASSLGTDTSSYEQYF
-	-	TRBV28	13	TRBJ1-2	TGTGCCAGCAGACGGACAGAGACCTATGGCTACACCTTC	CASRRTETYGYTF
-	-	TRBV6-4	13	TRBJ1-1	TGTGCCAGCAAGCCCCCGGGAACGACTGAAGCTTTCTTT	CASKPPGTTEAFF
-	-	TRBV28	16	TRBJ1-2	TGTGCCAGCAGTTTACCACCGAGGAGGGCCGGGGTTGGCTACACCTTC	CASSLPPRRAGVGYTF
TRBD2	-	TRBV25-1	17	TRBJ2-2	TGTGCCAGCAGTGGTAGCACTGGACTAGCCTACACCGGGGAGCTGTTTTTT	CASSGSTGLAYTGELFF
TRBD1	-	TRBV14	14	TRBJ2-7	TGTGCCAGCAGCCAAGTAGACAGGGTCTACGAGCAGTACTTC	CASSQVDRVYEQYF
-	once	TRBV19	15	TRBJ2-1	TGTGCCAGTAGTATGGGGGCCGGCCCCTACAATGAGCAGTTCTTC	CASSMGAGPYNEQFF
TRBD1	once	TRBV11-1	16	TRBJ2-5	TGTGCCAGCAGCTTAGGAGGGACAGGAGGGGTGGAGACCCAGTACTTC	CASSLGGTGGVETQYF
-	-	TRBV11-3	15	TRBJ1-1	TGTGCCAGCAGCTTCAGCACGGGTATGAACACTGAAGCTTTCTTT	CASSFSTGMNTEAFF
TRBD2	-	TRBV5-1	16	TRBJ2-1	TGCGCCAGCACCGGCCATCTAGCGGGGATGTGGGGTGAGCAGTTCTTC	CASTGHLAGMWGEQFF
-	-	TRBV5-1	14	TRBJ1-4	TGCGCCAGCAGCTTCAGGGTTGGGGATGAAAAACTGTTTTTT	CASSFRVGDEKLFF
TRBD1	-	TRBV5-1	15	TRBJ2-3	TGCGCCAGCAGCTTGCAGGGGGAAGGCACAGATACGCAGTATTTT	CASSLQGEGTDTQYF
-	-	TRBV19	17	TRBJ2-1	TGTGCCAGTAGTATGACGATTAGCGGAGCGACCTACAATGAGCAGTTCTTC	CASSMTISGATYNEQFF
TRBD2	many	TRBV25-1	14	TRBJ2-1	TGTGCCAGCAGTGATGGGGGGGCCTACAATGAGCAGTTCTTC	CASSDGGAYNEQFF
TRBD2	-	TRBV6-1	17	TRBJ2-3	TGTGCCAGCAGTGAAGCGTCTAGCGGGAGCCGCACAGATACGCAGTATTTT	CASSEASSGSRTDTQYF
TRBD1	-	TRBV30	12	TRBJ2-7	TGTGCCTGGAGCAGACAGGGATACGAGCAGTACTTC	CAWSRQGYEQYF
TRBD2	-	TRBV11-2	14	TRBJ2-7	TGTGCCAGCAGCTTAGCCAGCGGGGCCTACGAGCAGTACTTC	CASSLASGAYEQYF
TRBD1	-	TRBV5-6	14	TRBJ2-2	TGTGCCAGCAGCTGGACAGGGAACACCGGGGAGCTGTTTTTT	CASSWTGNTGELFF
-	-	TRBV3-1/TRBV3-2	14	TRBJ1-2	TGTGCCAGCAGCCAAGAGCAGGGTGACTATGGCTACACCTTC	CASSQEQGDYGYTF